This entry is about one T cell receptor (beta chain). This record comes from a study of early T cells in non-severe SARS-CoV-2 infection. Study background: From unsorted whole blood, bulk RNA was sequenced, and the chains remained unpaired.

The CDR3 runs to 15 residues. V lost 5 bases to trimming and J lost 4 bases, with 15 bases between them. TCRdb fed the 5' RACE reads into MiXCR, producing one record per CDR3 protein. The sample contains tens of thousands of distinct CDR3 sequences, around 15% of which appear only once. The sequence derives from an adult who was a healthcare worker with PCR-confirmed SARS-CoV-2 infection or an uninfected control (not recorded which). V usage is TRBV12-3 or TRBV12-4 and J usage is TRBJ1-3, with D maybe TRBD1 (5 bases). Specimen: whole blood. The CDR3: CASSLDSGPGNTIYF. The DNA of the CDR3 is TGTGCCAGCAGTCTAGACAGCGGGCCGGGAAACACCATATATTTT.